Below, one T cell receptor beta chain is given with its context. Original methodology: Scientists estimated how many nucleated cells there were by amplifying reference gene primers. Assay: immunoSEQ multiplex PCR; the TCRdb copy retains only in-frame clones and omits some. Clonal size and the V and J genes are those of that table, whereas D and trimming came from the DNA. The sample shows some 340,000 clones, 83% of them seen only once. The CDR3 loop spans 16 amino acids. After removal of 0 bases from V and 3 bases from J, the junction contained 7 bases not matched to a gene. CDR1 SGDLS and CDR2 YYNGEE come from the germline V gene. The data were taken from a study of blood T cell repertoires in COVID-19. Across the study: Donors in the United States, Italy and Spain gave samples during acute or convalescent COVID-19. T cells, B-cell-depleted T cells, or PBMCs provided the cDNA or gDNA that served as material.

V gene TRBV9 combines with J gene TRBJ2-3, with TRBD2 matching over 7 bases. The TCR originated in a man younger than 40 with active or convalescent COVID-19. Source material: peripheral blood. The chain's CDR3 is CASSVVSSGATDTQYF. For the CDR3, the DNA is TGTGCCAGCAGCGTAGTTTCTAGCGGAGCGACAGATACGCAGTATTTT.